A selection of T cell receptor beta chains follows, all from one sample in a study of CD8+ T cells in alopecia areata. Sequenced by immunoSEQ multiplex PCR; TCRdb stores in-frame clones only, minus some. The table lists 7,500 to 9,500 clones, around three fifths of them singletons. The sequenced sample was skin, obtained at week 0. The receptor set was obtained from a human donor with alopecia areata. Both conserved end residues are part of each CDR3. A D gene is named only where the DNA matches it firmly. Clone size, where shown, is once, few, many, or a class for clones that have expanded.

j_call,clone_size,v_call,d_call,cdr3_nt,cdr3_aa
TRBJ2-7,-,TRBV20-1,-,TGCAGTGCTAGAGCAGGAGGGGAGCAGTACTTC,CSARAGGEQYF
TRBJ1-2,-,TRBV12-5,-,TGTGCTAGTGGTTTGGTACTTGGGAGAAGCGGCTACACCTTC,CASGLVLGRSGYTF
TRBJ2-7,-,TRBV11-2,TRBD2,TGTGCCAGCAGCTTGACTAGCGGTAACTACGAGCAGTACTTC,CASSLTSGNYEQYF
TRBJ2-7,few,TRBV9,TRBD1,TGTGCCAGCAGCGTAGCCGCAGGGGGCGCGAACGAGCAGTACTTC,CASSVAAGGANEQYF
TRBJ2-7,few,TRBV5-5,TRBD2,TGTGCCAGCAGCCGGACTAGCGGAAACTCCTACGAGCAGTACTTC,CASSRTSGNSYEQYF
TRBJ2-7,-,TRBV7-6,TRBD1,TGTGCCAGCAGCCCGGGGACAGTAGAGCAGTACTTC,CASSPGTVEQYF
TRBJ1-2,-,TRBV5-8,-,TGTGCCAGCAGTTCCCCAATCTCGCTCTCCCGAGCTAACTATGGCTACACCTTC,CASSSPISLSRANYGYTF
TRBJ1-5,-,TRBV5-6,-,TGTGCCAGCAGTCTGGCCGCCTCGGGAAACAATCAGCCCCAGCATTTT,CASSLAASGNNQPQHF
TRBJ2-5,few,TRBV29-1,-,TGCAGCGCTGGACGGGGTGGAGAGACCCAGTACTTC,CSAGRGGETQYF
TRBJ1-2,-,TRBV5-5,-,TGTGCCAGCAATCCAGCTATCTCGCGAAAGACCTATGGCTACACCTTC,CASNPAISRKTYGYTF
TRBJ1-5,-,TRBV10-3,-,TGTGCCATCTCCCGGGGTGTGGATAGCAATCAGCCCCAGCATTTT,CAISRGVDSNQPQHF
TRBJ1-5,-,TRBV2,-,TGTGCCAGCACCCGGGACCTGGACCAGCCCCAGCATTTT,CASTRDLDQPQHF
TRBJ2-2,-,TRBV29-1,TRBD2,TGCAGCGTTGAAGCGGCTAGCGGGGAACCGAACACCGGGGAGCTGTTTTTT,CSVEAASGEPNTGELFF
TRBJ2-1,once,TRBV2,-,TGTGCCAGCACCTGGCTAGGGACCCCCTACAATGAGCAGTTCTTC,CASTWLGTPYNEQFF
TRBJ2-7,-,TRBV13,-,TGTGCCAGCAGCGGAGCCGGGACATACAGACCCTACGAGCAGTACTTC,CASSGAGTYRPYEQYF
TRBJ2-7,-,TRBV5-5,-,TGTGCCAGCAGCGTCACAGGGTTCGAGCAGTACTTC,CASSVTGFEQYF
TRBJ2-7,-,TRBV30,-,TGTGCCTGGACAGACGACAGGTACTACTACGAGCAGTACTTC,CAWTDDRYYYEQYF
TRBJ1-1,-,TRBV19,-,TGTGCCAGTAGTAGAACAAGTTCCATGAACACTGAAGCTTTCTTT,CASSRTSSMNTEAFF
TRBJ1-1,-,TRBV7-8,-,TGTGCCAGCAGCTTAGGGTGGAACACTGAAGCTTTCTTT,CASSLGWNTEAFF
TRBJ2-3,-,TRBV20-1,-,TGCAGTGCTCGCGCACGGGATACGCAGTATTTT,CSARARDTQYF
TRBJ2-3,-,TRBV5-1,TRBD2,TGCGCCAGCAGCACCCTGACTAGCGGGAGAACAGATACGCAGTATTTT,CASSTLTSGRTDTQYF
TRBJ2-1,large,TRBV7-9,-,TGTGCCAGCAGCTCAATGAGTGAGCAGTTCTTC,CASSSMSEQFF
TRBJ1-4,once,TRBV30,TRBD1,TGTGCCTGGAGTGCAACTGGACAGGGGATTGCAACTAATGAAAAACTGTTTTTT,CAWSATGQGIATNEKLFF
TRBJ2-1,few,TRBV7-9,TRBD2,TGTGCCAGCAGCTCCGGACGGACTAGCGGCAATGAGCAGTTCTTC,CASSSGRTSGNEQFF
TRBJ2-2,-,TRBV4-3,TRBD1,TGCGCCAGCAGCCAGGGACAGCGCGCCGGGGAGCTGTTTTTT,CASSQGQRAGELFF
TRBJ2-1,-,TRBV27,TRBD1,TGTGCCAGCAGTTTATTTCTGCGGACAGGGGCGTCGAATGAGCAGTTCTTC,CASSLFLRTGASNEQFF
TRBJ2-7,-,TRBV7-8,TRBD2,TGTGCCAGCAGCCCGGGGGGGTGGGAGCAGTACTTC,CASSPGGWEQYF
TRBJ2-7,few,TRBV4-1,TRBD1,TGCGCCAGCAGTCTGGGGACAGGGCGCGTCGAGCAGTACTTC,CASSLGTGRVEQYF
TRBJ2-1,-,TRBV14,-,TGTGCCAGCAGCCAGTCTGTGCCGGGGGTCAGCTCCTACAATGAGCAGTTCTTC,CASSQSVPGVSSYNEQFF
TRBJ1-5,large,TRBV23-1,-,TGCGCCAGCAGTCAATCGAGGCATTTTCCTCAGCCCCAGCATTTT,CASSQSRHFPQPQHF
TRBJ2-7,-,TRBV7-9,-,TGTGCCAGCAGCGACTACCGCGCGGGGCCATACGAGCAGTACTTC,CASSDYRAGPYEQYF
TRBJ1-1,few,TRBV4-1,TRBD1,TGCGCCAGCAGCCAAGACGACAGGGTGGGCACTGAAGCTTTCTTT,CASSQDDRVGTEAFF
TRBJ2-7,-,TRBV27,TRBD2,TGTGCCAGCAGTCCTGGCGGGAGGCTACGCGAGCAGTACTTC,CASSPGGRLREQYF
TRBJ2-1,few,TRBV2,TRBD2,TGTGCCAGCAGTGAAGTGGCTAGCGGGGTATCTGAGCAGTTCTTC,CASSEVASGVSEQFF
TRBJ2-7,-,TRBV5-4,-,TGTGCCAGCAGCTTGGAGGGCCAGGGTGAGAGCGAGCAGTACTTC,CASSLEGQGESEQYF
TRBJ1-2,-,TRBV2,-,TGTGCCAGCAGTGAGGAGGATCCCAACTATGGCTACACCTTC,CASSEEDPNYGYTF
TRBJ1-1,few,TRBV23-1,-,TGCGCCAGCAGTTTAAAAACCGCGAACACTGAAGCTTTCTTT,CASSLKTANTEAFF
TRBJ2-7,-,TRBV29-1,-,TGCAGCGTTCTCAAAACTCGGGGCGAGCAGTACTTC,CSVLKTRGEQYF
TRBJ2-7,-,TRBV14,-,TGTGCCAGCAGCCAGGGCAGGGTGGTTTACTTC,CASSQGRVVYF
TRBJ2-1,-,TRBV18,TRBD2,TGTGCCAGCTCACCACCGCGGCGGGAGTCGTCGAATGAGCAGTTCTTC,CASSPPRRESSNEQFF
TRBJ2-7,-,TRBV30,-,TGTGCCTGGAGTGTACCGGGACTCCCGGGGTCCTACGAGCAGTACTTC,CAWSVPGLPGSYEQYF
TRBJ1-2,-,TRBV6-1,-,TGTGCCAGCAGTTTTGGGCTGAGCTACACCTTC,CASSFGLSYTF
TRBJ2-1,-,TRBV11-2,-,TGTGCCAGCAGCCAGGCAGGACAGCAAATCTACAATGAGCAGTTCTTC,CASSQAGQQIYNEQFF
TRBJ2-7,few,TRBV6-1,TRBD2,TGTGCCAGCAGTGAAGCCACTAGCGGGAGTTTGCATACCGAGCAGTACTTC,CASSEATSGSLHTEQYF
TRBJ2-5,-,TRBV4-1,-,TGCGCCAGCAGCCAAGGCACGACAGCCCAAGAGACCCAGTACTTC,CASSQGTTAQETQYF
TRBJ1-2,-,TRBV6-1,TRBD1,TGTGCCAGCAGTATACAGGGGCCCTATGGCTACACCTTC,CASSIQGPYGYTF